The next 18 T cell receptor beta chains were all read from a single sample in a study of blood T cell repertoires in COVID-19. The repertoire was sequenced with immunoSEQ multiplex PCR; TCRdb's copy has only in-frame clones and lacks some. The sample has some 300,000 clones; roughly 90% are singletons. Material for sequencing was peripheral blood. All receptors come from a woman aged 25 to 39 with COVID-19, enrolled during active disease.

The chain uses TRBV6-2 or TRBV6-3 and TRBJ1-2; D remains unclear. The CDR3 is 15 amino acids. CDR1 and CDR2 from the germline V gene are MNHEY and SVGEGT. With 2 bases removed from V and 1 base from J, the gap between germline ends came to 11 bases. CDR3 sequence: CASSYRRQLNYGYTF. CDR3 bases: TGTGCCAGCAGTTACCGTCGACAACTTAACTATGGCTACACCTTC.

The chain is built from TRBV19 and TRBJ1-6, with a weak D call TRBD1 (6 bases). The CDR3 runs to 16 residues. Germline V gene data show CDR1 as LNHDA and CDR2 as SQIVND (reference sequence). Trimming shortened V by 4 bases and J by 0 bases, and 10 bases separated the two germline ends. CDR3 amino acids: CASSTGQSSYNSPLHF. The CDR3 nucleotides read TGTGCCAGTAGTACCGGACAGAGCTCCTATAATTCACCCCTCCACTTT.

The CDR3 here is CATSMDRGDYGYTF. CDR3 coding DNA: TGTGCCACCAGCATGGACAGGGGTGACTATGGCTACACCTTC. V and J are TRBV15 and TRBJ1-2, with 9 bases that match TRBD1. The CDR3 is 14 amino acids. Germline V gene sequence: CDR1 LNHNV, CDR2 YYDKDF (reference sequence). Unmatched junction bases numbered 3, after V lost 4 bases and J lost 3 bases.

This clone was seen a few times. The chain carries TRBV7-9 and TRBJ1-1; unclear D gene. The CDR3 spans 12 residues. Germline values: CDR1 SEHNR, CDR2 FQNEAQ (reference sequence). V lost 1 base, J lost 7 bases, and 7 bases lay in between. Here the CDR3 reads CASSLVGVEAFF. CDR3 bases: TGTGCCAGCAGCTTAGTGGGAGTTGAAGCTTTCTTT.

The chain has TRBV5-1 and TRBJ2-1, with 8 positions matching TRBD2. CDR1 and CDR2 from the germline V gene are SGHRS and YFSETQ. The trim removed 0 bases at V and 0 bases at J, leaving 2 bases unmatched. The length of the CDR3 is 16 residues. CDR3 protein: CASSLDAGGSYNEQFF. The DNA of the CDR3 is TGCGCCAGCAGCTTGGATGCGGGGGGCTCCTACAATGAGCAGTTCTTC. Drawing the rest from reference TRBV5-1 and TRBJ2-1, the complete variable domain is KAGVTQTPRYLIKTRGQQVTLSCSPISGHRSVSWYQQTPGQGLQFLFEYFSETQRNKGNFPGRFSGRQFSNSRSEMNVSTLELGDSALYLCASSLDAGGSYNEQFFGPGTRLTVL.

The chain recombines TRBV9 with TRBJ2-3; 8 bases map to TRBD2. From germline, CDR1 is SGDLS and CDR2 YYNGEE. V lost 10 bases to trimming and J lost 0 bases; unmatched junction nucleotides: 19. The CDR3 is 18 residues long. CDR3 nucleotides: TGTGCCGGAAACTTTAGCGGGGACGACCTCTATAGCACAGATACGCAGTATTTT. Its protein is CAGNFSGDDLYSTDTQYF.

The V and J genes are TRBV7-9 and TRBJ1-1; D is unresolved. In germline, CDR1 is SEHNR, CDR2 FQNEAQ (reference sequence). The CDR3 runs 16 residues. The V end was cut by 4 bases, the J end by 7 bases, with 22 bases between. For the CDR3, the DNA is TGTGCCAGCAGCTCCTCCATAACTTCGCGAGGATATGAAGCTTTCTTT. Protein product: CASSSSITSRGYEAFF.

The gene calls are TRBV5-4 and TRBJ2-7, with D perhaps TRBD1 (5 bases). CDR3 length: 12 residues. Germline CDR1 is SGHNT and CDR2 is YYREEE (reference sequence). Trimming cost V 2 bases and J 3 bases, with 6 bases left between them. The CDR3 DNA sequence: TGTGCCAGCAGCTTCGACAGCTACGAGCAGTACGTC. Encoded protein: CASSFDSYEQYV.

The chain carries TRBV19 and TRBJ1-1, with 9 bases matching TRBD1. Looked up from germline, CDR1 is LNHDA and CDR2 is SQIVND (reference sequence). The V and J ends lost 5 bases and 6 bases, in that order; junction bases with no gene match: 19. The CDR3 loop spans 18 amino acids. The DNA of the CDR3 is TGTGCCAGTAGTGTTACACAGGGGGCTAATAACTGGACACCTGAAGCTTTCTTT. Amino acid sequence: CASSVTQGANNWTPEAFF.

The DNA for the CDR3 is TGTGCCAGCAGTGGTACCACAGGGGTTAATTCACCCCTCCACTTT. Its translation: CASSGTTGVNSPLHF. The chain recombines TRBV9 with TRBJ1-6; 7 bases are shared with TRBD1. Germline V gene sequence: CDR1 SGDLS, CDR2 YYNGEE. V lost 5 bases and J lost 6; bases outside the gene matches: 8. CDR3 length: 15 residues.

The genes are TRBV29-1 and TRBJ2-2, with TRBD1 matching 9 bases. The CDR3 has 15 amino acids. CDR1 is SQVTM, CDR2 ANQGSEA, per germline. Losses at the gene ends were 7 bases for V and 2 bases for J; bases not matched to a gene: 8. This chain's CDR3 is CSAAGTGSNTGELFF. The DNA of the CDR3 is TGCAGCGCGGCGGGGACAGGGTCTAACACCGGGGAGCTGTTTTTT.

V and J are TRBV18 and TRBJ2-2, with D possibly TRBD1 on 5 matching bases. The CDR3 totals 15 residues. Germline assignment: CDR1 KGHSH and CDR2 LQKENI. V was cut by 1 base and J by 4 bases, with 10 bases left in between. CDR3 protein: CASSPRGSSTGELFF. The CDR3 region has the DNA TGTGCCAGCTCACCACGGGGCAGTTCCACCGGGGAGCTGTTTTTT.

The genes are TRBV24-1 and TRBJ1-2; no reliable D call. The CDR3 runs to 15 residues. Germline V lookup: CDR1 KGHDR, CDR2 SFDVKD. The V gene lost 2 bases and the J gene lost 8 bases, with 17 bases spanning the gap. The CDR3 DNA sequence: TGTGCCACCAGTGATTCGGTCAGTTTTTTGGAGGGCTACACCTTC. As protein: CATSDSVSFLEGYTF.

CDR3 region: CASSLLTGLRGEETQYF. DNA of the CDR3: TGTGCCAGCAGCTTGTTGACAGGTCTACGGGGGGAAGAGACCCAGTACTTC. This sequence joins TRBV5-6 and TRBJ2-5, with a tentative D call TRBD2 (7 bases). In germline, CDR1 is SGHDT, CDR2 YYEEEE. The V end was cut by 1 base, the J end by 3 bases, with 19 bases between. The CDR3 runs to 17 residues. Combining the CDR3 with reference TRBV5-6 and TRBJ2-5 gives the whole variable domain DAGVTQSPTHLIKTRGQQVTLRCSPKSGHDTVSWYQQALGQGPQFIFQYYEEEERQRGNFPDRFSGHQFPNYSSELNVNALLLGDSALYLCASSLLTGLRGEETQYFGPGTRLLVL.

V gene TRBV18 combines with J gene TRBJ1-2; 7 nucleotides align to TRBD1. CDR1 is KGHSH, CDR2 LQKENI, per germline. The V and J ends lost 3 bases and 0 bases, in that order; junction bases with no gene match: 1. CDR3 length equals 14 residues. In DNA, the CDR3 is TGTGCCAGCTCACCCGGGACAGCTAACTATGGCTACACCTTC. This codes for CASSPGTANYGYTF.

The rearrangement uses TRBV6-5 and TRBJ1-1; D uncertain. CDR3 length equals 13 residues. CDR1 and CDR2 from the germline V gene are MNHEY and SVGAGI. Trimming shortened V by 10 bases and J by 1 base, and 13 bases separated the two germline ends. CDR3 in DNA: TGTGCCACACGGCGACAACAGAACACTGAAGCTTTCTTT. Residues: CATRRQQNTEAFF.

The chain recombines TRBV15 with TRBJ1-5, with D possibly matching TRBD1 (6 bases). V was cut by 0 bases and J by 0 bases, with 12 bases left in between. Germline CDR1 reads LNHNV; CDR2 reads YYDKDF (reference sequence). This CDR3 has 17 amino acids. The CDR3 DNA is TGTGCCACCAGCAGAGATCGTGCGGGGGCTAGCAATCAGCCCCAGCATTTT. It is translated as CATSRDRAGASNQPQHF.

This clone showed up just a few times. The chain recombines TRBV6-2 or TRBV6-3 with TRBJ2-7, with D perhaps TRBD2 (6 bases). V lost 4 bases, J lost 4 bases, and 14 bases lay in between. The CDR3 length is 14 residues. Germline CDR1 and CDR2: MNHEY and SVGEGT. The CDR3 coding sequence is TGTGCCAGCAGTTTAGGTCCGGAGGGATACGAGCAGTACTTC. Translating it yields CASSLGPEGYEQYF.